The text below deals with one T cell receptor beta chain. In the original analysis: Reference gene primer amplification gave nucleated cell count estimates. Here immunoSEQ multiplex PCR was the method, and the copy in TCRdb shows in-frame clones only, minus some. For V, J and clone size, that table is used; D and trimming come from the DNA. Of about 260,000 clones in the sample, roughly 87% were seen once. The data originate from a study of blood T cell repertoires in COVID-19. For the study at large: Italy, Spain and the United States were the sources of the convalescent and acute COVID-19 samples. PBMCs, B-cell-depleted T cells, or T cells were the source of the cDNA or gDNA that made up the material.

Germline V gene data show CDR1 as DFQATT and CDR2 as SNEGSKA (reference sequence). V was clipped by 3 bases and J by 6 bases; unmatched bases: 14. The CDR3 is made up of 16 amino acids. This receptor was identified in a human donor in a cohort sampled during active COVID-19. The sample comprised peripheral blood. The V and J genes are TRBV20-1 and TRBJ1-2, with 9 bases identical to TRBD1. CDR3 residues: CSASEALTGGLDGYTF. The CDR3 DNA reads TGCAGTGCTAGTGAGGCACTTACAGGGGGCCTCGATGGCTACACCTTC.